The next 2 T cell receptor beta chains were all read from a single sample in a study of cytomegalovirus exposure and HLA in healthy donors. With 60 Vbeta and 13 Jbeta primers, the PCR was carried out. The repertoire was sequenced with immunoSEQ multiplex PCR; TCRdb's copy has only in-frame clones and lacks some. Found here are 100,000 to 150,000 clones, just under 80% of them singletons; the top ten hold roughly 1.5%. The specimen sequenced was PBMCs. Receptors originate from a young woman in good health and CMV-seronegative.

This clone turned up a few times. The chain carries TRBV18 and TRBJ2-1; 10 nucleotides agree with TRBD1. Trimming took 3 bases from V and 9 from J; bases not matched to a gene: 8. The CDR3 extends over 15 amino acids. Germline loops: CDR1 KGHSH, CDR2 LQKENI. The CDR3 bases are TGTGCCAGCTCACCCGGACAGGGGGGAAGGGGTGAGCAGTTCTTC. This translates into CASSPGQGGRGEQFF.

The chain uses TRBV10-1 and TRBJ2-7; 7 bases map to TRBD1. The CDR3 has 12 amino acids. The germline V gene encodes CDR1 WNHNN and CDR2 SYGVQD (reference sequence). With 9 bases clipped from V and 3 bases from J, the junction kept 5 bases outside the gene matches. The CDR3 sequence: CASPGTDYEQYF. The CDR3 DNA reads as TGCGCCAGTCCCGGGACAGACTACGAGCAGTACTTC.